This T cell receptor (beta chain) was observed in a study of identical twins. From germline, CDR1 is SGHRS and CDR2 YFSETQ. The CDR3 has 12 amino acids. The V and J ends lost 4 bases and 10 bases respectively, with 12 bases between them. Only a few counts were recorded for this clonotype. TCRdb re-called the 5' RACE reads with MiXCR, one entry per CDR3 protein. The table includes hundreds of thousands of distinct CDR3 sequences, roughly an eighth detected once. These data were also reused for a study on yellow fever vaccine responses in identical twins.

The TCR originated in a woman younger than 30 in good health. Sequenced sample: PBMCs. The J gene is TRBJ2-1, the V gene TRBV5-1, with D tentatively TRBD1 or TRBD2 (5 bases each). In DNA, the CDR3 is TGCGCCAGCAGCGGAACAGGCGGGGAGCAGTTCTTC. It encodes CASSGTGGEQFF.